Listed here is a single TCR beta chain. Antigen unknown. V was pared by 0 bases and J by 0 bases, with 9 bases between. The CDR3 consists of 16 residues. In germline, CDR1 is LGHNA, CDR2 YSLEER. The data belong to a study of response to subunit inactivated influenza vaccine. General study points: Authors suggested seasonal influenza vaccinations each recruit few new T cells.

TCRdb re-called the RT-PCR reads through MiXCR, storing one row per CDR3 protein. The repertoire holds over 800,000 distinct CDR3 sequences, with around 20% as singletons. This chain connects TRBV4-3 to TRBJ2-1; no clear D. This specimen consisted of PBMCs from blood, obtained roughly 5 days after vaccination. The TCR sequence derives from a middle-aged man who received an inactivated influenza vaccine. The CDR3 DNA is TGCGCCAGCAGCCAAGATGGCAGCAGCTCCTACAATGAGCAGTTCTTC. This codes for CASSQDGSSSYNEQFF.